The rows below give T cell receptor beta chains drawn from one sample of a study of response to subunit inactivated influenza vaccine. TCRdb used MiXCR to reprocess the RT-PCR reads, holding one entry per CDR3 protein. The repertoire includes more than 400,000 distinct CDR3 sequences, roughly 7.6% of them detected once, and 10% to 15% sits in the top ten. This specimen consisted of PBMCs from blood, obtained 23 to 25 months after vaccination. The receptor source for this set is a man aged 45-69 years who received an inactivated influenza vaccine. Each CDR3 is given with its conserved first and last residue. Each record gives: clone size, J gene, D gene, V gene, CDR3 DNA, CDR3 protein. The D gene is left open where the match is weak. The size entry is marked missing in some rows and otherwise reads once, few, many or a size class.

>.|TRBJ2-5|.|TRBV14
TGTGCCAGCAGCCAAGTGCTCACAGGTGTAAAGGCCCAGTACTTC
CASSQVLTGVKAQYF
>many|TRBJ2-7|TRBD1|TRBV27
TGTGCCAGCAGTCCAAACCCGACAGGGATGTACGAGCAGTACTTC
CASSPNPTGMYEQYF
>many|TRBJ2-7|.|TRBV10-3
TGTGCCATCAGTGCTGATTTTAGCGTCAGGGTGAGAACCGAGCAGTACTTC
CAISADFSVRVRTEQYF
>few|TRBJ2-1|.|TRBV20-1
TGCAGTGCTAGATCTGCGGGCTCGGGGACAGAGCAGTTCTTC
CSARSAGSGTEQFF
>many|TRBJ2-5|.|TRBV29-1
TGCAGCGTTATCCAAGAGACCCAGTACTTC
CSVIQETQYF
>.|TRBJ2-7|TRBD1|TRBV5-6
TGTGCCAGCAGCCTTCCCGGGACAGGGGACCACGAGCAGTACTTC
CASSLPGTGDHEQYF
>many|TRBJ2-1|TRBD2|TRBV11-2
TGTGCCAGCAGCTTACGTTACATTAGCGGGAGGGCCGCCTACAATGAGCAGTTCTTC
CASSLRYISGRAAYNEQFF
>few|TRBJ1-5|.|TRBV7-2
TGTGCCAGCAGCCTCCGAATCGGAGAAGATCAGCCCCAGCATTTT
CASSLRIGEDQPQHF
>few|TRBJ2-2|TRBD1|TRBV5-4
TGTGCCAGCAGCTGGGGACAGGGAGGGACCGGGGAGCTGTTTTTT
CASSWGQGGTGELFF
>.|TRBJ1-1|.|TRBV29-1
TGCAGCGTCGACCAGGACGGAAGCTGGGACACTGAAGCTTTCTTT
CSVDQDGSWDTEAFF
>.|TRBJ2-5|TRBD2|TRBV7-7
TGTGCTAGCAGCTTAGGGACTAGCGGGGGAGGACAAGAGACCCAGTACTTC
CASSLGTSGGGQETQYF
>.|TRBJ2-7|TRBD1|TRBV3-1
TGTGCCAGCAGCCGCGGTGGGACAGGGCCCTACGAGCAGTACTTC
CASSRGGTGPYEQYF
>few|TRBJ1-2|.|TRBV5-6
TGTGCCAGCAGCGCCACAGGCGGAGACTATGGCTACACCTTC
CASSATGGDYGYTF
>once|TRBJ2-7|.|TRBV28
TGTGCCAGCAGTTTAGGCTCCTTTGGGGGCTACGAGCAGTACTTC
CASSLGSFGGYEQYF
>.|TRBJ1-5|TRBD1|TRBV6-1
TGTGCCAGCAGTATAGGACAGGGGGGTCATCAGCCCCAGCATTTT
CASSIGQGGHQPQHF
>.|TRBJ2-5|TRBD2|TRBV29-1
TGCAGCGTTGAACTAGCGGGGGCCCAAGAGACCCAGTACTTC
CSVELAGAQETQYF
>many|TRBJ2-7|TRBD2|TRBV25-1
TGTGCCAGCAGTGAACTAGCGGGACATGCGGGATTC
CASSELAGHAGF
>many|TRBJ2-3|.|TRBV4-2
TGTGCCAGCAGCCAAGGTCAGGGTGGTGGAGATACGCAGTATTTT
CASSQGQGGGDTQYF
>many|TRBJ1-4|TRBD1|TRBV3-1
TGTGCCAGCAGCCAAGCCGGGACAGGGAAACTGTTTTTT
CASSQAGTGKLFF
>.|TRBJ2-3|.|TRBV28
TGTGCCAGCAGTCCAGGGCGGCCACGCACAGATACGCAGTATTTT
CASSPGRPRTDTQYF
>.|TRBJ2-7|.|TRBV29-1
TGCAGCGTTGAACGGGTGTTAGGTGAGCAGTACTTC
CSVERVLGEQYF
>few|TRBJ2-1|TRBD1|TRBV24-1
TGTGCCACCAGTGATGAAGGGGGCTCGAATGAGCAGTTCTTC
CATSDEGGSNEQFF
>few|TRBJ2-3|.|TRBV6-2/TRBV6-3
TGTGCCAGCAGTGGCTACAGGAGTCAAATTTCCACAGATACGCAGTATTTT
CASSGYRSQISTDTQYF
>many|TRBJ2-3|.|TRBV5-1
TGCGCCAGCAGCCTTGGAATTAGCACAGATACGCAGTATTTT
CASSLGISTDTQYF
>.|TRBJ2-7|.|TRBV4-2
TGTGCCAGCAGCCAAGGGGGCTTGTCAGAGGGCGAGCAGTACTTC
CASSQGGLSEGEQYF
>few|TRBJ2-6|.|TRBV20-1
TGCAGTGCTAGCAGGGCGAGCTCTGGGGCCAACGTCCTGACTTTC
CSASRASSGANVLTF
>many|TRBJ1-6|.|TRBV10-3
TGTGCCATCAGGGGGGACACTCTGAGGGGTTCACCCCTCCACTTT
CAIRGDTLRGSPLHF
>.|TRBJ2-7|.|TRBV7-2
TGTGCCAGCAGCTTAGGGTCTGGGGTAACCTACGAGCAGTACTTC
CASSLGSGVTYEQYF
>few|TRBJ2-1|TRBD2|TRBV11-1
TGTGCCAGCAGCTCCCTGACTAGCGGGGGGGGCAATGAGCAGTTCTTC
CASSSLTSGGGNEQFF
>many|TRBJ1-3|.|TRBV4-3
TGCGCCAGCAGCCAAGATAGGTCCTCTGGAAACACCATATATTTT
CASSQDRSSGNTIYF
>.|TRBJ1-3|TRBD1|TRBV3-1
TGTGCCAGCAGGGACAGGGTATCTCGAAACACCATATATTTT
CASRDRVSRNTIYF
>.|TRBJ2-2|.|TRBV6-5
TGTGCCAGCAGGTACAGTTACGAAGCAGGTACCGGGGAGCTGTTTTTT
CASRYSYEAGTGELFF